The 28 T cell receptor beta chains below come from one sample, sequenced in a study of blood T cells in healthy people across ages. A second about 6 to 12 cycle PCR used barcoded and J-beta primers. Each CDR3 protein is one row after TCRdb ran MiXCR on the 5' RACE reads. The sample carries just over 1 million distinct CDR3 sequences, roughly 45% recorded once. The sequencing sample was made of blood. The receptor source for this set is a woman in her fifties or sixties in good health.

This chain uses TRBV9 with TRBJ2-6; 10 nucleotides align to TRBD2. Looked up from germline, CDR1 is SGDLS and CDR2 is YYNGEE. This CDR3 has 18 residues. V shed 4 bases, J shed 0 bases, and the junction held 7 bases outside the gene matches. Here the CDR3 reads CASSPSSGRNSGANVLTF. The CDR3 DNA follows: TGTGCCAGCAGCCCGAGTAGCGGGAGGAACTCTGGGGCCAACGTCCTGACTTTC. The whole variable domain, filled in from reference TRBV9 and TRBJ2-6, reads DSGVTQTPKHLITATGQRVTLRCSPRSGDLSVYWYQQSLDQGLQFLIQYYNGEERAKGNILERFSAQQFPDLHSELNLSSLELGDSALYFCASSPSSGRNSGANVLTFGAGSRLTVL.

There are a few counts of this clonotype. The gene calls are TRBV5-1 and TRBJ2-3; 8 bases agree with TRBD2. The CDR3 is 14 amino acids. The J segment lost 3 bases and the V segment lost 7 bases, leaving 7 bases of the junction unmatched. CDR1 is SGHRS and CDR2 is YFSETQ in the germline V gene. The CDR3 DNA is TGCGCCAGCCGCCCAAGCGGGAGAACAGATACGCAGTATTTT. Amino acid sequence: CASRPSGRTDTQYF.

This chain connects TRBV7-2 to TRBJ2-2; 12 positions match TRBD2. V lost 5 bases to trimming and J lost 5 bases; unmatched junction nucleotides: 6. Germline CDR1 and CDR2: SGHTA and FQGNSA. The CDR3 is 16 residues long. The CDR3 loop reads CASSQLAGGRTGELFF. The DNA of the CDR3 is TGTGCCAGCAGCCAACTAGCGGGAGGCCGGACCGGGGAGCTGTTTTTT.

Comments on this clonotype: One end of the junction does not line up with germline, which may come from a read error. This chain links TRBV6-5 with TRBJ2-7; TRBD1 matches 12 bases. Germline assignment: CDR1 MNHEY and CDR2 SVGAGI. The CDR3 extends over 14 amino acids. CDR3 sequence reads: CAGRQGQGAYEQYF. The CDR3, as DNA: TGTGCCGGCAGGCAGGGACAGGGGGCTTACGAGCAGTACTTC.

This clonotype was picked up one time. The chain employs TRBV20-1 and TRBJ2-4; 8 bases map to TRBD1. The last part of the DNA fits TRBJ2-7 better; the J call may be wrong. CDR3 length equals 14 residues. Germline CDR1 reads DFQATT; CDR2 reads SNEGSKA (reference sequence). The CDR3 sequence is CSASRGTGNYEQYF. The CDR3 DNA reads TGCAGTGCTAGTAGGGGGACAGGTAACTACGAGCAGTACTTC.

V usage is TRBV11-2 and J usage is TRBJ2-6; unclear D gene. The germline CDR1 and CDR2 sequences are SGHAT and FQNNGV. Trimming shortened V by 1 base and J by 0 bases, and 13 bases separated the two germline ends. There are 18 residues in the CDR3. The CDR3: CASSLGSAPSSGANVLTF. CDR3 coding DNA: TGTGCCAGCAGCTTAGGATCGGCTCCTAGCTCTGGGGCCAACGTCCTGACTTTC.

The chain couples TRBV7-6 to TRBJ2-3; D is possibly TRBD2 (5 bases). The V gene's germline CDR1 is SGHVS and CDR2 FNYEAQ. The CDR3 extends over 15 amino acids. V lost 5 bases and J lost 0, with 12 bases in between. The CDR3 sequence: CASSGEGASTDTQYF. The CDR3 nucleotides are TGTGCCAGCAGCGGAGAGGGAGCTAGCACAGATACGCAGTATTTT.

This clonotype was counted only a few times. The chain employs TRBV28 and TRBJ2-4; tentative D call: TRBD2 (5 bases). V lost 5 bases and J lost 0, with 14 bases in between. Germline V gene data show CDR1 as MDHEN and CDR2 as SYDVKM. There are 16 residues in the CDR3. For the CDR3, the DNA is TGTGCCAGCAGTCTTGGGAGTGCCTCAGCCAAAAACATTCAGTACTTC. Amino acid sequence: CASSLGSASAKNIQYF.

This clonotype was counted between two and nine times. This chain uses TRBV6-2 or TRBV6-3 with TRBJ1-6; D is perhaps TRBD1 (5 bases). Trimming took off 8 bases at V and 3 bases at J, with 11 bases between the two ends. CDR1 and CDR2 from the germline V gene are MNHEY and SVGEGT. The CDR3 covers 14 residues. This CDR3 is CASAQGLYNSPLHF. The DNA of the CDR3 is TGTGCCAGCGCCCAGGGACTCTATAATTCACCCCTCCACTTT.

J is TRBJ1-1 and V is TRBV20-1; D is unclear. The V and J ends lost 6 bases and 1 base respectively, with 15 bases between them. The CDR3 sequence is 14 residues long. Per the germline V gene, CDR1 is DFQATT and CDR2 is SNEGSKA (reference sequence). In DNA form, the CDR3 reads TGCAGTGCCCCATCCCGACACGCGAACACTGAAGCTTTCTTT. It specifies CSAPSRHANTEAFF.

This chain joins TRBV29-1 and TRBJ2-5; 13 positions agree with TRBD2. The CDR3 contains 16 residues. Germline V gene data show CDR1 as SQVTM and CDR2 as ANQGSEA. V gave up 4 bases and J gave up 0 bases; unmatched junction bases: 5. The CDR3 bases are TGCAGCGTTGGGACTAGCGGGAGTGTGTACCAAGAGACCCAGTACTTC. Translation gives CSVGTSGSVYQETQYF. The full variable domain, its missing parts supplied by reference TRBV29-1 and TRBJ2-5, is SAVISQKPSRDICQRGTSLTIQCQVDSQVTMMFWYRQQPGQSLTLIATANQGSEATYESGFVIDKFPISRPNLTFSTLTVSNMSPEDSSIYLCSVGTSGSVYQETQYFGPGTRLLVL.

This clonotype has more than one count but fewer than ten. This chain uses TRBV13 with TRBJ2-1, with D perhaps TRBD1 or TRBD2 (5 bases each). The V end lost 4 bases, the J end lost 2 bases, and 12 bases lay between the germline ends. This CDR3 comprises 15 residues. Germline lookup yields CDR1 PRHDT and CDR2 FYEKMQ (reference sequence). CDR3 loop: CASSWGGPPYNEQFF. CDR3 DNA sequence: TGTGCCAGCAGCTGGGGCGGGCCCCCCTACAATGAGCAGTTCTTC.

V is TRBV28 and J is TRBJ2-4; 15 bases line up with TRBD2. This CDR3 has 15 amino acids. J gave up 9 bases and V 6 bases, and 6 bases lay outside the gene matches. Germline values: CDR1 MDHEN, CDR2 SYDVKM. The CDR3 here is CASRGGLAGGGIQYF. The CDR3 region has the DNA TGTGCCAGCAGGGGGGGACTAGCGGGAGGCGGCATTCAGTACTTC.

This clonotype was found a few times. CDR3 sequence: CASSEISVLTQYF. CDR3 nucleotides: TGTGCCAGCAGTGAAATTAGTGTGTTGACCCAGTACTTC. The rearrangement joins TRBV6-1 to TRBJ2-7, with D uncertain. Judging by the DNA end, TRBJ2-5 fits better; the J call may be wrong. CDR3 length: 13 residues. Looked up from germline, CDR1 is MNHNS and CDR2 is SASEGT.

This clonotype was observed a few times. V gene TRBV7-4 combines with J gene TRBJ1-1; the D is unclear. The germline gives CDR1 SGHVT, CDR2 SQSDAQ. This CDR3 contains 13 residues. Trimming shortened V by 0 bases and J by 5 bases, and 7 bases separated the two germline ends. The CDR3 region has the DNA TGTGCCAGCAGCTTAGCGGGAGAGACTGAAGCTTTCTTT. Encoded protein: CASSLAGETEAFF.

This clonotype was observed many times. This sequence joins TRBV27 and TRBJ2-1, with D tentatively TRBD1 or TRBD2 (5 bases each). The CDR3 loop spans 16 amino acids. V was cut by 4 bases and J by 7 bases, with 20 bases left in between. Germline V lookup: CDR1 MNHEY, CDR2 SMNVEV (reference sequence). The CDR3 region has the DNA TGTGCCAGCAGTTCCCCGGGACGCAGCCTGGGGAATGAGCAGTTCTTC. Protein product: CASSSPGRSLGNEQFF.

The count of this clonotype is one. The J gene is TRBJ2-7, the V gene TRBV20-1, with 13 bases identical to TRBD2. The CDR3 extends over 16 amino acids. Germline V gene data show CDR1 as DFQATT and CDR2 as SNEGSKA (reference sequence). The V gene end was trimmed by 4 bases and the J gene end by 3 bases; junction bases not matched to a gene: 9. The CDR3 loop is CSATIQLAGGLYEQYF. The CDR3 DNA is TGCAGTGCTACCATCCAACTAGCGGGAGGGCTCTACGAGCAGTACTTC.

This clonotype has ten or more counts. V is TRBV20-1 and J is TRBJ1-2; D remains ambiguous. CDR1 DFQATT and CDR2 SNEGSKA come from the germline V gene (reference sequence). The CDR3 runs to 13 residues. V lost 1 base to trimming and J lost 6 bases, with 12 bases between them. CDR3: CSARGETGNGYTF. The DNA of the CDR3 is TGCAGTGCTAGAGGGGAGACGGGTAATGGCTACACCTTC.

This clonotype was seen a handful of times. Here the CDR3 DNA reads TGTGCCAGCAGTTACTCGGAGGGAGGGGACAACAATGAGCAGTTCTTC. The encoded protein is CASSYSEGGDNNEQFF. The genes are TRBV6-5 and TRBJ2-1; a possible D gene is TRBD2 (7 bases). Per germline, CDR1 MNHEY and CDR2 SVGAGI. V lost 0 bases and J lost 5, with 14 bases in between. The CDR3 sequence is 16 residues long.

This clonotype was counted only a few times. The chain uses TRBV3-1 and TRBJ2-5, with D perhaps assigned TRBD1 or TRBD2 (5 bases each). Trimming pared 8 bases from V and 3 bases from J, leaving 22 bases between. From germline, CDR1 is LGHDT and CDR2 YNNKEL (reference sequence). This CDR3 has 16 residues. The CDR3 DNA is TGTGCCAGCTCGGGGTTATCAGAGGGGCGCGAAGAGACCCAGTACTTC. Amino acid sequence: CASSGLSEGREETQYF.

V usage is TRBV12-3 or TRBV12-4 and J usage is TRBJ2-1, with 7 positions matching TRBD1. The closer fit of TRBJ2-7 to the DNA end suggests the J call may be wrong. The CDR3 contains 14 residues. This CDR3 is CASSASDRLHEQYF. CDR3 nucleotide sequence: TGTGCCAGCAGTGCCTCGGACAGGCTCCACGAGCAGTACTTC.

This clonotype was counted only a few times. The chain links TRBV4-1 to TRBJ2-1, with 7 bases identical to TRBD1. V shed 6 bases, J shed 12 bases, and the junction held 8 bases outside the gene matches. The length of the CDR3 is 12 residues. Per the germline V gene, CDR1 is MGHRA and CDR2 is YSYEKL. The CDR3 here is CASRDRGHGQFF. In nucleotides, the CDR3 is TGCGCCAGCAGGGATAGGGGGCATGGGCAGTTCTTC.

This clonotype was detected a few times. V and J are TRBV9 and TRBJ1-2; possible D gene TRBD1, 6 bases. The CDR3 loop spans 13 amino acids. CDR1 is SGDLS and CDR2 is YYNGEE in the germline V gene. V was pared by 0 bases and J by 9 bases, with 12 bases between. This chain's CDR3 is CASSVVPQGSYTF. The CDR3 DNA reads TGTGCCAGCAGCGTAGTCCCGCAGGGGAGCTACACCTTC.

The chain is built from TRBV6-5 and TRBJ2-4; D might be TRBD1 (7 bases). V was clipped by 6 bases and J by 13 bases, with 25 bases between them. The CDR3 covers 15 residues. Germline V gene data show CDR1 as MNHEY and CDR2 as SVGAGI. The CDR3 nucleotides are TGTGCCAGCAGCCGAAACGACAGGGCTAGGGGGGAGCAGTACTTC. Translated: CASSRNDRARGEQYF.

For this clonotype: The junction departs from germline at one end; a sequencing error may be responsible. The J gene is TRBJ2-3, the V gene TRBV25-1, with D unclear. The CDR3 length is 14 residues. The germline CDR1 and CDR2 sequences are MGHDK and SYGVNS. Here the CDR3 DNA reads TGTGTCAGCAGTCCCTGGCAGGTCTCAGATACGCAGTATTTT. Translated, it gives CVSSPWQVSDTQYF. The full variable domain, with the rest looked up from reference TRBV25-1 and TRBJ2-3, is EADIYQTPRYLVIGTGKKITLECSQTMGHDKMYWYQQDPGMELHLIHYSYGVNSTEKGDLSSESTVSRIRTEHFPLTLESARPSHTSQYLCVSSPWQVSDTQYFGPGTRLTVL.

The chain recombines TRBV28 with TRBJ1-2; D may be TRBD1 (6 bases). Trimming took off 10 bases at V and 0 bases at J, with 21 bases between the two ends. CDR1 and CDR2 (germline): MDHEN, SYDVKM. CDR3 length: 16 amino acids. CDR3 sequence (DNA): TGTGCCACCAGCGCGTTGGTGGGGGGCTCTAACTATGGCTACACCTTC. Its protein product is CATSALVGGSNYGYTF.

The chain recombines TRBV3-1 with TRBJ2-3, with D uncertain. V dropped 6 bases and J dropped 2 bases, with 15 bases sitting between them. Per germline, CDR1 LGHDT and CDR2 YNNKEL (reference sequence). The CDR3 contains 15 residues. The chain's CDR3 is CASSADLRDTDTQYF. The DNA for the CDR3 is TGTGCCAGCAGTGCGGACCTCCGAGACACAGATACGCAGTATTTT.

This clonotype was counted a few times. V gene TRBV29-1 combines with J gene TRBJ2-5; no firm D call. The length of the CDR3 is 10 residues. Germline-derived CDR1 and CDR2 are SQVTM and ANQGSEA. Trimming removed 7 bases from V and 5 bases from J, with 8 bases in between. The CDR3 DNA follows: TGCAGCGGCAGAGTTGAGACCCAGTACTTC. Protein product: CSGRVETQYF.